The 4 T cell receptor beta chains in this list originate from one sample, sequenced in a study. MiXCR was run by TCRdb on the 5' RACE reads, yielding one entry per CDR3 protein. The sample includes roughly 42,000 distinct CDR3 sequences, approximately 30% of them seen just once. The sequencing sample was made of tumor-infiltrating memory CD4+ T cells sorted from the breast tumor. Indicated subset: memory CD4+ T cells, CD4+CD45RO+CD25-. The receptors shown here come from a female donor with breast cancer.

The chain joins TRBV6-2 or TRBV6-3 to TRBJ2-5, with D tentatively TRBD1 (5 bases). From germline, CDR1 is MNHEY and CDR2 SVGEGT. Between the trimmed V and J ends, which lost 4 bases and 7 bases, there was a span of 25 bases. This CDR3 is built from 17 residues. The CDR3 loop reads CASSLDPGQENLGTQYF. For the CDR3, the DNA is TGTGCCAGCAGTTTGGACCCAGGACAAGAGAATCTTGGGACCCAGTACTTC.

The gene calls are TRBV12-3 or TRBV12-4 and TRBJ2-7, with 7 bases lining up with TRBD2. With 4 bases clipped from V and 4 bases from J, the junction kept 10 bases outside the gene matches. The CDR3 runs to 15 residues. The CDR3 is CASSSRTRGSYEQYF. DNA for the CDR3: TGTGCCAGCAGTTCGAGGACTAGAGGGAGTTACGAGCAGTACTTC.

V gene TRBV5-5 combines with J gene TRBJ2-5; 8 bases map to TRBD2. The CDR3 is made up of 18 amino acids. V shed 6 bases and J 2 bases; nucleotides not matched to a gene: 18. Germline loops: CDR1 SGHKS, CDR2 YYEKEE (reference sequence). The CDR3 DNA reads TGTGCCAGCACGACCCTCGTCCCGCTAGCGGGTGGGCAAGAGACCCAGTACTTC. This translates into CASTTLVPLAGGQETQYF.

As regards this clonotype: A much larger clone sits a single nucleotide away, making a read error possible. This chain connects TRBV5-1 to TRBJ2-7; possibly TRBD2 for D (5 bases). Looked up from germline, CDR1 is SGHRS and CDR2 is YFSETQ. The CDR3 is 14 amino acids. CDR3 sequence: CASSFPGISYDQYF. In DNA, the CDR3 is TGCGCCAGCAGCTTTCCCGGGATCTCCTACGATCAGTACTTC.